This T cell receptor beta chain came from a study of CD8 T cells in ankylosing spondylitis. Study-level findings and limits: Reported data indicate significant enrichment of disease-linked clones within matched ankylosing spondylitis synovial fluid. Characteristic of ankylosing spondylitis blood, it appeared, was a TCR beta motif comprising roughly eight highly homologous variants.

Germline V gene data show CDR1 as SQVTM and CDR2 as ANQGSEA. Trimming removed 3 bases at V and 4 bases at J, with 8 bases between. The CDR3 extends over 12 amino acids. Quantitative 5'-RACE with molecular barcodes generated TCR beta libraries. Each CDR3 protein is one row after TCRdb ran MiXCR on the 5' RACE reads. This sample has approximately 250,000 distinct CDR3 sequences, with 30% to 35% found just once. Concerning this clonotype: Its specificity is not known.

The receptor was derived from a male donor with ankylosing spondylitis or in good health (not recorded which). Sequenced material: blood, either unsorted or a sorted T cell fraction (not recorded which). This rearrangement joins TRBV29-1 to TRBJ2-3; D unclear. For the CDR3, the DNA is TGCAGCGTTGACTCCTCAGCAGATACGCAGTATTTT. Amino acids: CSVDSSADTQYF.